This T cell receptor (beta chain) was documented in a study of blood T cell repertoires in COVID-19. Study in general: Some COVID-19 samples were acute and others convalescent; all came from the United States, Italy and Spain. From T cells, B-cell-depleted T cells, or PBMCs came the material, which was cDNA or gDNA.

This clone was detected only once. Original analysis: Nucleated cell counts were estimated from reference gene primer amplification. The table came from immunoSEQ multiplex PCR; TCRdb's copy has only in-frame clones and leaves some out. V and J calls and clone size are those listed in that table; D and trimming were worked out from the DNA. The sample holds 200,000 to 300,000 clones, around four fifths seen once. The sequence was collected from a man aged 60 to 69 with acute or convalescent COVID-19. Material for sequencing was peripheral blood.

DNA of the CDR3: TGTGCCAGCAGCTTAGAAACCGGGACTAGCGGGGGTACCCTGGAGACCCAGTACTTC. It codes for CASSLETGTSGGTLETQYF. V gene TRBV7-9 combines with J gene TRBJ2-5, with 14 bases that match TRBD2. The CDR3 is 19 amino acids. J gave up 5 bases and V 1 base, and 12 bases lay outside the gene matches. CDR1 and CDR2 (germline): SEHNR, FQNEAQ (reference sequence).